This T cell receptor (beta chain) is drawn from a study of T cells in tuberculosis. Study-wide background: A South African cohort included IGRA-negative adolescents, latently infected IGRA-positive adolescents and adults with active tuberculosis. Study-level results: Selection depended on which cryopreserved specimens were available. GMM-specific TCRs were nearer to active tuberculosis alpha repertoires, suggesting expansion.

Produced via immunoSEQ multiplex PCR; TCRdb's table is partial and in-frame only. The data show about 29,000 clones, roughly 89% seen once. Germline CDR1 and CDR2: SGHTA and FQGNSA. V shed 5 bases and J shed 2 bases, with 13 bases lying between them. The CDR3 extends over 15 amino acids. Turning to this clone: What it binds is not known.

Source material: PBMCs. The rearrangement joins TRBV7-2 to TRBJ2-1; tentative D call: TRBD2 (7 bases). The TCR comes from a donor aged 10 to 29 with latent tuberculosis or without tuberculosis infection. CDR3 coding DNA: TGTGCCAGCAGCGGGAGGGGGACGACCTACAATGAGCAGTTCTTC. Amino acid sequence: CASSGRGTTYNEQFF.